The rows below give T cell receptor beta chains drawn from one sample of a study of T cell responses to AZD1222 COVID-19 vaccine. Assay: immunoSEQ multiplex PCR; the TCRdb copy retains only in-frame clones and omits some. This table has some 150,000 clones, more than 80% appearing once. The source was peripheral blood, collected on day 0 of AZD1222 vaccination. The receptors were gathered from an adult in good health. Each CDR3 is given with its conserved first and last residue. Fields, in order: V gene, clone size, J gene, D gene, CDR3 protein, CDR3 DNA. D genes are given only for firm matches. Size tells how often a clone was seen (once, few, many) or the class of an expanded clone, and some rows leave it out.

V: TRBV7-8
size: .
J: TRBJ1-2
D: .
CDR3: CASSLGPGVYGYTF
DNA: TGTGCCAGCAGCTTAGGTCCGGGAGTCTATGGCTACACCTTC

V: TRBV2
size: .
J: TRBJ2-1
D: .
CDR3: CASNLDPGNEQFF
DNA: TGTGCCAGCAACCTTGATCCCGGGAATGAGCAGTTCTTC

V: TRBV11-2
size: .
J: TRBJ2-1
D: TRBD2
CDR3: CASSLRLAGDGSGEQFF
DNA: TGTGCCAGCAGCTTAAGGCTAGCGGGAGATGGGTCGGGGGAGCAGTTCTTC

V: TRBV6-5
size: .
J: TRBJ2-7
D: TRBD1
CDR3: CASSFPGQGAQQYF
DNA: TGTGCCAGCAGTTTCCCGGGACAGGGGGCCCAGCAGTACTTC

V: TRBV5-5
size: .
J: TRBJ1-5
D: TRBD1
CDR3: CASSAGTGSYSNQPQHF
DNA: TGTGCCAGCAGCGCTGGGACAGGGAGTTATAGCAATCAGCCCCAGCATTTT

V: TRBV13
size: .
J: TRBJ1-2
D: .
CDR3: CASSAGQGSYTF
DNA: TGTGCCAGCAGCGCCGGACAAGGGAGCTACACCTTC

V: TRBV4-1
size: .
J: TRBJ2-5
D: TRBD2
CDR3: CASSQEGKAGRLAGGFETQYF
DNA: TGCGCCAGCAGCCAAGAAGGGAAAGCGGGACGACTAGCGGGGGGGTTTGAGACCCAGTACTTC

V: TRBV23-1
size: once
J: TRBJ1-2
D: .
CDR3: CASSPEERSYTF
DNA: TGCGCCAGCAGTCCCGAGGAGAGAAGCTACACCTTC

V: TRBV10-3
size: .
J: TRBJ2-7
D: TRBD2
CDR3: CAISELAGGPYEQYF
DNA: TGTGCCATCAGTGAACTAGCGGGAGGCCCCTACGAGCAGTACTTC

V: TRBV12-3/TRBV12-4
size: .
J: TRBJ2-3
D: .
CDR3: CASSSELADTQYF
DNA: TGTGCCAGCAGTTCAGAACTGGCAGATACGCAGTATTTT

V: TRBV20-1
size: .
J: TRBJ1-4
D: TRBD1
CDR3: CSASGVYRGGRNEKLFF
DNA: TGCAGTGCTAGTGGCGTATACCGAGGGGGCCGAAATGAAAAACTGTTTTTT

V: TRBV11-2
size: .
J: TRBJ2-3
D: TRBD2
CDR3: CASSFLAGRSTDTQYF
DNA: TGTGCCAGCAGCTTCTTAGCGGGAAGAAGCACAGATACGCAGTATTTT

V: TRBV30
size: .
J: TRBJ2-7
D: .
CDR3: CAWDPGATYEQYF
DNA: TGTGCCTGGGACCCAGGGGCGACCTACGAGCAGTACTTC

V: TRBV6-5
size: .
J: TRBJ2-4
D: .
CDR3: CASRPPGLAKNIQYF
DNA: TGTGCCAGCAGGCCCCCGGGACTAGCCAAAAACATTCAGTACTTC

V: TRBV7-9
size: .
J: TRBJ2-7
D: TRBD1
CDR3: CASSSPETGNYEQYF
DNA: TGTGCCAGCAGCTCCCCTGAGACAGGGAACTACGAGCAGTACTTC

V: TRBV20-1
size: .
J: TRBJ2-3
D: .
CDR3: CSARDTDTQYF
DNA: TGCAGTGCTAGAGACACAGATACGCAGTATTTT

V: TRBV11-3
size: .
J: TRBJ1-1
D: TRBD1
CDR3: CASSPRQGMNTEAFF
DNA: TGTGCCAGCAGCCCCCGACAGGGTATGAACACTGAAGCTTTCTTT

V: TRBV9
size: .
J: TRBJ1-1
D: TRBD1
CDR3: CASSAGTGYKAFF
DNA: TGTGCCAGCAGCGCGGGGACAGGTTATAAAGCTTTCTTT

V: TRBV5-1
size: .
J: TRBJ2-5
D: .
CDR3: CASNILNTGLVAETQYF
DNA: TGCGCCAGCAACATCCTCAATACAGGGTTGGTGGCAGAGACCCAGTACTTC

V: TRBV6-5
size: .
J: TRBJ1-2
D: .
CDR3: CAARAGPIYGYTF
DNA: TGTGCAGCCAGGGCGGGCCCCATCTATGGCTACACCTTC

V: TRBV7-2
size: .
J: TRBJ2-1
D: .
CDR3: CASSLVSLVGFSYNEQFF
DNA: TGTGCCAGCAGCTTAGTGTCCCTTGTGGGGTTCTCCTACAATGAGCAGTTCTTC

V: TRBV5-1
size: .
J: TRBJ1-5
D: TRBD1
CDR3: CASSTTGDDGQPQHF
DNA: TGCGCCAGCAGCACGACAGGGGATGATGGTCAGCCCCAGCATTTT

V: TRBV6-5
size: .
J: TRBJ1-2
D: .
CDR3: CASSWRGGNYGYTF
DNA: TGTGCCAGCAGTTGGAGGGGGGGGAACTATGGCTACACCTTC

V: TRBV7-6
size: .
J: TRBJ2-2
D: TRBD2
CDR3: CATSGTSGRSTGELFF
DNA: TGTGCCACCTCCGGGACTAGCGGGAGATCCACCGGGGAGCTGTTTTTT

V: TRBV4-1
size: .
J: TRBJ1-1
D: .
CDR3: CASSHPTPPNTEAFF
DNA: TGCGCCAGCAGCCACCCGACACCCCCGAACACTGAAGCTTTCTTT

V: TRBV13
size: .
J: TRBJ2-6
D: TRBD1
CDR3: CASSRGPGTGSGANVLTF
DNA: TGTGCCAGCAGCCGGGGTCCCGGGACAGGGAGCGGGGCCAACGTCCTGACTTTC

V: TRBV7-8
size: .
J: TRBJ1-1
D: .
CDR3: CASSLEGMRGSGGAFF
DNA: TGTGCCAGCAGCTTAGAGGGAATGAGGGGGTCCGGAGGAGCTTTCTTT

V: TRBV13
size: .
J: TRBJ1-3
D: .
CDR3: CASSLRQRDSGNTIYF
DNA: TGTGCCAGCAGCTTACGACAGCGGGACTCTGGAAACACCATATATTTT

V: TRBV7-9
size: .
J: TRBJ1-1
D: .
CDR3: CASSPGVGLHGEAFF
DNA: TGTGCCAGCAGCCCAGGCGTCGGTCTACACGGTGAAGCTTTCTTT

V: TRBV11-2
size: .
J: TRBJ1-1
D: .
CDR3: CASSYYASPAGQAFF
DNA: TGTGCCAGCAGCTACTATGCTTCGCCCGCCGGGCAAGCTTTCTTT

V: TRBV5-1
size: .
J: TRBJ2-7
D: .
CDR3: CASSLSPTGSGPYEQYF
DNA: TGCGCCAGCAGCTTATCCCCTACAGGGAGTGGGCCCTACGAGCAGTACTTC

V: TRBV6-5
size: .
J: TRBJ1-5
D: .
CDR3: CASRYVLLSNQPQHF
DNA: TGTGCCAGCAGGTATGTCCTCCTTAGCAATCAGCCCCAGCATTTT

V: TRBV23-1
size: .
J: TRBJ1-1
D: .
CDR3: CASRPPPGGTEAFF
DNA: TGCGCCAGCAGACCCCCCCCGGGGGGTACTGAAGCTTTCTTT

V: TRBV7-8
size: .
J: TRBJ1-1
D: .
CDR3: CASSLETGNEAFF
DNA: TGTGCCAGCAGCTTAGAGACAGGAAATGAAGCTTTCTTT

V: TRBV19
size: .
J: TRBJ2-1
D: TRBD1
CDR3: CASSIRDRGRNEQFF
DNA: TGTGCCAGTAGTATTCGGGACAGGGGACGGAATGAGCAGTTCTTC

V: TRBV11-2
size: once
J: TRBJ1-2
D: .
CDR3: CASTPALGNYGYTF
DNA: TGTGCCAGCACCCCGGCCCTGGGTAACTATGGCTACACCTTC

V: TRBV5-6
size: .
J: TRBJ1-1
D: TRBD1
CDR3: CASSLAGTGMAEAFF
DNA: TGTGCCAGCAGCTTGGCCGGGACAGGGATGGCTGAAGCTTTCTTT

V: TRBV7-2
size: .
J: TRBJ1-1
D: .
CDR3: CASSSDNGLNTEAFF
DNA: TGTGCCAGCAGCTCAGATAACGGGTTGAACACTGAAGCTTTCTTT

V: TRBV25-1
size: .
J: TRBJ1-1
D: .
CDR3: CASSADDYTEAFF
DNA: TGTGCCAGCAGTGCGGACGACTACACTGAAGCTTTCTTT

V: TRBV19
size: .
J: TRBJ2-7
D: .
CDR3: CASSTGYEQYF
DNA: TGTGCCAGTAGCACGGGATACGAGCAGTACTTC

V: TRBV4-1
size: .
J: TRBJ1-5
D: .
CDR3: CASSPVGQGNQPQHF
DNA: TGCGCCAGCAGCCCCGTGGGCCAGGGCAATCAGCCCCAGCATTTT

V: TRBV3-1/TRBV3-2
size: .
J: TRBJ1-1
D: .
CDR3: CASSQDFRGGNTEAFF
DNA: TGTGCCAGCAGCCAAGATTTTCGGGGAGGGAACACTGAAGCTTTCTTT

V: TRBV6-1
size: .
J: TRBJ2-7
D: TRBD2
CDR3: CASSEGGLAGVFVGEQYF
DNA: TGTGCCAGCAGTGAGGGCGGACTAGCGGGAGTTTTTGTTGGGGAGCAGTACTTC

V: TRBV5-6
size: .
J: TRBJ1-5
D: .
CDR3: CASSLGGIKGSQPQHF
DNA: TGTGCCAGCAGCTTGGGAGGCATTAAGGGAAGTCAGCCCCAGCATTTT

V: TRBV3-1/TRBV3-2
size: .
J: TRBJ2-2
D: .
CDR3: CASSQMITGELFF
DNA: TGTGCCAGCAGCCAAATGATCACCGGGGAGCTGTTTTTT

V: TRBV3-1/TRBV3-2
size: .
J: TRBJ1-4
D: .
CDR3: CASSQYSAQNEKLFF
DNA: TGTGCCAGCAGCCAATATTCGGCACAAAATGAAAAACTGTTTTTT

V: TRBV27
size: .
J: TRBJ2-1
D: TRBD2
CDR3: CASSPRVGTSGRRSYNEQFF
DNA: TGTGCCAGCAGTCCGCGGGTTGGGACTAGCGGGAGGAGGTCCTACAATGAGCAGTTCTTC

V: TRBV7-6
size: once
J: TRBJ1-1
D: .
CDR3: CASSLGVGGPTEAFF
DNA: TGTGCCAGCAGCTTAGGGGTAGGCGGACCCACTGAAGCTTTCTTT

V: TRBV11-2
size: .
J: TRBJ1-1
D: TRBD1
CDR3: CASSFDGTGVFMNTEAFF
DNA: TGTGCCAGCAGCTTCGACGGGACAGGGGTCTTCATGAACACTGAAGCTTTCTTT

V: TRBV19
size: .
J: TRBJ1-4
D: .
CDR3: CASSMSEISEKLFF
DNA: TGTGCCAGTAGTATGTCAGAGATTTCCGAAAAACTGTTTTTT

V: TRBV27
size: .
J: TRBJ1-6
D: .
CDR3: CASSLGTPNSPLHF
DNA: TGTGCCAGCAGTTTGGGGACCCCAAATTCACCCCTCCACTTT

V: TRBV10-3
size: once
J: TRBJ2-2
D: .
CDR3: CAISEPLIGTGELFF
DNA: TGTGCCATCAGTGAGCCTTTGATCGGGACCGGGGAGCTGTTTTTT

V: TRBV5-4
size: .
J: TRBJ1-6
D: .
CDR3: CASSLGQGLGSPLHF
DNA: TGTGCCAGCAGCTTGGGGCAGGGATTAGGCTCACCCCTCCACTTT

V: TRBV7-8
size: .
J: TRBJ1-1
D: .
CDR3: CASSLVEGGNTEAFF
DNA: TGTGCCAGCAGCTTAGTTGAGGGGGGAAACACTGAAGCTTTCTTT